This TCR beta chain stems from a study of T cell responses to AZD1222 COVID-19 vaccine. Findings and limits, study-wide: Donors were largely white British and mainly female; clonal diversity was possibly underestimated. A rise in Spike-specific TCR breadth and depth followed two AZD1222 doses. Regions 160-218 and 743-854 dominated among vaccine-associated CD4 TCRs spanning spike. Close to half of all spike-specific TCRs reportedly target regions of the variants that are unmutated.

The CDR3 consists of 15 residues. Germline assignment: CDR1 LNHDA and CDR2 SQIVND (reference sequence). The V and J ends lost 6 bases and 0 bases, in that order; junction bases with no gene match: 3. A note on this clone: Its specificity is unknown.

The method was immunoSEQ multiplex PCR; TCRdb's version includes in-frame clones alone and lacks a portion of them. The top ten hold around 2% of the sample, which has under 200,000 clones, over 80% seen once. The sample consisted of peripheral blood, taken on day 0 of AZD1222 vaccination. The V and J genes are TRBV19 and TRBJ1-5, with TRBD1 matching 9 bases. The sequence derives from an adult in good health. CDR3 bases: TGTGCCAGTAGGCGGACAGGGGATAGCAATCAGCCCCAGCATTTT. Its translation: CASRRTGDSNQPQHF.